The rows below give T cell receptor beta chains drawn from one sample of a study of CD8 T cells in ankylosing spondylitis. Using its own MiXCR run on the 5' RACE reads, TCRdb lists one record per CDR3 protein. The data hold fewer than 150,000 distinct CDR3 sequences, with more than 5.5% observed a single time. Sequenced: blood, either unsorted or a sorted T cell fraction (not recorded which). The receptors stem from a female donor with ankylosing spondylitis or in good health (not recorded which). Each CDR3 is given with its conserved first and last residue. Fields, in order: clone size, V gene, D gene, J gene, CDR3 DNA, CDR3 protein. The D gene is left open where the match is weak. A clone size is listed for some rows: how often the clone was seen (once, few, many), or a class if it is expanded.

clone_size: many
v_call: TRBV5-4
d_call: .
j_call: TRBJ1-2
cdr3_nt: TGTGCCAGCAGCTTGGCCGCAGGGTCCTATGGCTACACCTTC
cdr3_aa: CASSLAAGSYGYTF

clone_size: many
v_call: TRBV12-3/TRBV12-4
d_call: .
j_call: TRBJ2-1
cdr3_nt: TGTGCCAGCAGTTTAACGTGGGGGGATGAGCAGTTCTTC
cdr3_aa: CASSLTWGDEQFF

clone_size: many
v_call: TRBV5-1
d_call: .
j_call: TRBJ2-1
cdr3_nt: TGCGCCAGCAGCTTCCAGGGGCCATACAATGAGCAGTTCTTC
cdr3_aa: CASSFQGPYNEQFF

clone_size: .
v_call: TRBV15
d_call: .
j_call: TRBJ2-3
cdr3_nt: TGTGCCACCAGCAGAGAAAGAGTCACAGATACGCAGTATTTT
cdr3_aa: CATSRERVTDTQYF

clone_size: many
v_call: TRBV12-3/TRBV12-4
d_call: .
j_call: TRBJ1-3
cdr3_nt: TGTGCCAGCAGTTTAGGGACAGCTGGAAACACCATATATTTT
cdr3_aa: CASSLGTAGNTIYF

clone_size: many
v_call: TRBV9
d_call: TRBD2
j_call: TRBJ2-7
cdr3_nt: TGTGCCAGCACCCCGGGGAGGGAGGGCGAGCAGTACTTC
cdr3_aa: CASTPGREGEQYF

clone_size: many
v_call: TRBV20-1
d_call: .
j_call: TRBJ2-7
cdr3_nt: TGCAGTGCCAGTTTTTGGAGCTACGAGCAGTACTTC
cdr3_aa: CSASFWSYEQYF

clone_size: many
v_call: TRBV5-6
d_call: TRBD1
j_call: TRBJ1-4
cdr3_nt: TGTGCCAGCAGCGCCTACACGGGGACAGGGGATAATGAAAAACTGTTTTTT
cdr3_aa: CASSAYTGTGDNEKLFF

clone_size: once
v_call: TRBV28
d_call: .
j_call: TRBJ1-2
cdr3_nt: TGTGCCAACAGTTTTGGTGTGTCGGCCCTGTCAGGGCATGGCTACACCTTC
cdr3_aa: CANSFGVSALSGHGYTF

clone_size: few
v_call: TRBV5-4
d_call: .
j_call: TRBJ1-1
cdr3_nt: TGTGCTCTAAGAGGGGGGATGAACACTGAAGCTTTCTTT
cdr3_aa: CALRGGMNTEAFF

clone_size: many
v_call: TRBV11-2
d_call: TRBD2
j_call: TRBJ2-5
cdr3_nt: TGTGCCAGCAGCTTAGGGGGGCCGGCGGGGGGCCCCGTGGGGACCCAGTACTTC
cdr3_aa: CASSLGGPAGGPVGTQYF

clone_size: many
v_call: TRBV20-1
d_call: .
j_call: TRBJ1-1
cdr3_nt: TGCAGTGCTAGAGAGGGCAACACTGAAGCTTTCTTT
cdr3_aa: CSAREGNTEAFF

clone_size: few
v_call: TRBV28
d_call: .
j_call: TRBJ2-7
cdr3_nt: TGTGCCAGCAGTACCGGCCAGGGGTGGTACGAGCAGTACTTC
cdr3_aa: CASSTGQGWYEQYF

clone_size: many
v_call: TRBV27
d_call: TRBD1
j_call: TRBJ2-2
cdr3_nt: TGTGCCAGCAGCCAACCAGGGACAGGGGGCTTGGGGGAGCTGTTTTTT
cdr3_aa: CASSQPGTGGLGELFF

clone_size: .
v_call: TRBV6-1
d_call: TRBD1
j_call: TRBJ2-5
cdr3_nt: TGTGCCAGCAGAGGACAGGGCCAAGAGACCCAGTACTTC
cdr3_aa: CASRGQGQETQYF

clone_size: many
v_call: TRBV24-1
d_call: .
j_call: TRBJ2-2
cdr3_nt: TGTGCCACCAGTGATTTAGCCCGCCCCGGGGAGCTGTTTTTT
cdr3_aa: CATSDLARPGELFF

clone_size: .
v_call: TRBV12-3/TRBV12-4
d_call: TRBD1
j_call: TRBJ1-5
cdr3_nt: TGTGCCAGCAGTTTATCCGCGACAGGGAGGGATCAGCCCCAGCATTTT
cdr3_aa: CASSLSATGRDQPQHF

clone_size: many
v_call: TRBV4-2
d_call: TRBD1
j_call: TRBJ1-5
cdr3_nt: TGTGCCAGCAGCCAAGACCTGAACCCGGCAGGGGGCTTTGGTCAGCCCCAGCATTTT
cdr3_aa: CASSQDLNPAGGFGQPQHF

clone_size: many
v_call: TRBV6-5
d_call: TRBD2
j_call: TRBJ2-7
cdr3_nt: TGTGCCAGCAGTGGACTAGGGGAGCAGTACTTC
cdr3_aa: CASSGLGEQYF

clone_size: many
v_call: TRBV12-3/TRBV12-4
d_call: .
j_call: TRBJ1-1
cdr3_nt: TGTGCCAGCAGTCCCGACCCTAAAGCTAACGAAGCTTTCTTT
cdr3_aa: CASSPDPKANEAFF

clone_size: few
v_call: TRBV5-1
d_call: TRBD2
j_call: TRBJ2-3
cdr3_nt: TGCGCCAGCAGCTTGATACCTAGCGGGGGGGCAGATACGCAGTATTTT
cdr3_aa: CASSLIPSGGADTQYF

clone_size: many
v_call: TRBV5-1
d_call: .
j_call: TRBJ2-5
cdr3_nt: TGCGCCAGCAGCTTGGGATCGGGAAGGGGCCAAGAGACCCAGTACTTC
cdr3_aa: CASSLGSGRGQETQYF

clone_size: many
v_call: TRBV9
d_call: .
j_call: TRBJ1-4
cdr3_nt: TGTGCCAGCAGCCTGGGGTTTAATGAAAAACTGTTTTTT
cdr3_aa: CASSLGFNEKLFF

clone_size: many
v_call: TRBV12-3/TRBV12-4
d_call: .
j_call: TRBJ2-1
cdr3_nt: TGTGCCAGCAGACCCTTAAGTCTACATGAGCAGTTCTTC
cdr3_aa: CASRPLSLHEQFF

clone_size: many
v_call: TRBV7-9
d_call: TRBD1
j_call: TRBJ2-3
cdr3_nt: TGTGCCAGCAGCCGAGACAGGGGTACGCAGTATTTT
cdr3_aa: CASSRDRGTQYF

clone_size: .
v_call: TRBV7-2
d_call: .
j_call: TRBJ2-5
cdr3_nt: TGTGCCAGCAGCTTAGAAGGGGAGTTGGAGACCCAGTACTTC
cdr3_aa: CASSLEGELETQYF